The 9 T cell receptor beta chains given below trace back to one sample, sequenced in a study of graft-versus-host responses after intestinal transplantation. The antigens for these receptors are not known. Profiled with immunoSEQ multiplex PCR; TCRdb holds only in-frame clones, not every one. This table has more than 95,000 clones, roughly 87% appearing once. The specimen was unstimulated CD4+ T cells sorted from spleen or lymph node cells, collected before intestinal transplant. The receptors were gathered from a human donor who received an intestinal transplant.

This chain connects TRBV11-2 to TRBJ1-2, with D unresolved. V was clipped by 3 bases and J by 2 bases, with 7 bases between them. The germline CDR1 and CDR2 sequences are SGHAT and FQNNGV. This CDR3 comprises 13 residues. The CDR3 DNA follows: TGTGCCAGCAGCTTGACGGAGAACTATGGCTACACCTTC. Protein sequence: CASSLTENYGYTF. The full variable domain, its missing parts supplied by reference TRBV11-2 and TRBJ1-2, is EAGVAQSPRYKIIEKRQSVAFWCNPISGHATLYWYQQILGQGPKLLIQFQNNGVVDDSQLPKDRFSAERLKGVDSTLKIQPAKLEDSAVYLCASSLTENYGYTFGSGTRLTVV.

The chain combines TRBV19 with TRBJ1-3; 7 nucleotides line up with TRBD1. The trim removed 4 bases at V and 0 bases at J, leaving 6 bases unmatched. The CDR3 totals 16 residues. CDR1 is LNHDA, CDR2 SQIVND, per germline (reference sequence). Here the CDR3 reads CASSRTWDSSGNTIYF. DNA of the CDR3: TGTGCCAGTAGTAGGACTTGGGACAGCTCTGGAAACACCATATATTTT.

This chain links TRBV27 with TRBJ2-1, with D tentatively TRBD2 (6 bases). The CDR3 is 17 residues long. Germline V gives CDR1 MNHEY, CDR2 SMNVEV (reference sequence). V shed 5 bases and J shed 4 bases, with 21 bases lying between them. The CDR3 loop reads CASSRQLVRGNYNEQFF. The CDR3 DNA reads TGTGCCAGCAGTCGACAACTCGTGCGGGGAAATTACAATGAGCAGTTCTTC.

This clone was detected only once. The rearrangement links TRBV4-1 to TRBJ2-7; 8 nucleotides match TRBD1. The germline gives CDR1 MGHRA, CDR2 YSYEKL. The CDR3 extends over 13 amino acids. With 4 bases clipped from V and 6 bases from J, the junction kept 5 bases outside the gene matches. CDR3 nucleotide sequence: TGCGCCAGCAGCCGGACAGGGTTGGGCGAGCAGTACTTC. Encoded protein: CASSRTGLGEQYF.

This chain connects TRBV5-1 to TRBJ2-2; 10 bases are shared with TRBD2. The CDR3 covers 18 residues. Germline values: CDR1 SGHRS, CDR2 YFSETQ. V shed 3 bases, J shed 5 bases, and the junction held 13 bases outside the gene matches. CDR3 sequence: CASSSLGASGRRTGELFF. CDR3 nucleotide sequence: TGCGCCAGCAGCTCGTTAGGGGCTAGCGGGAGAAGGACCGGGGAGCTGTTTTTT.

This rearrangement joins TRBV6-5 to TRBJ2-1; a weak D match, TRBD2 (5 bases). The CDR3 is 15 residues long. Looked up from germline, CDR1 is MNHEY and CDR2 is SVGAGI. V was cut by 2 bases and J by 6 bases, with 14 bases left in between. As DNA, the CDR3 is TGTGCCAGCAGTTACGTTCGGGGTCTAAGCAATGAGCAGTTCTTC. Protein product: CASSYVRGLSNEQFF.

This sequence joins TRBV9 and TRBJ1-2; D uncertain. The CDR3 length is 15 residues. The germline V and J ends were trimmed by 0 bases and 0 bases, with 9 bases remaining between them. The germline V gene has CDR1 SGDLS and CDR2 YYNGEE. The CDR3 DNA follows: TGTGCCAGCAGCGTAGGACCAGGCGCTAACTATGGCTACACCTTC. Protein: CASSVGPGANYGYTF.

J is TRBJ1-6 and V is TRBV6-1, with D possibly being TRBD1 (5 bases). This CDR3 contains 14 residues. The V gene's germline CDR1 is MNHNS and CDR2 SASEGT. Trimming took 2 bases from V and 6 from J, leaving 8 bases between them. CDR3 in amino acids: CASSEQGSNSPLHF. CDR3 DNA sequence: TGTGCCAGCAGTGAACAGGGCTCTAATTCACCCCTCCACTTT.

The chain links TRBV30 to TRBJ2-3; D is possibly TRBD2 (5 bases). The CDR3 runs 13 residues. Germline CDR1 GTSNPN, CDR2 SVGIG (reference sequence). Deletions cut 2 bases from V and 5 bases from J, with 11 bases between. CDR3 DNA sequence: TGTGCCTGGAGTTCGCGTGCGGGAGATACGCAGTATTTT. Protein product: CAWSSRAGDTQYF.